These 15 T cell receptor beta chains came from one sample sequenced in a study of CD8 T cells in ankylosing spondylitis. Study-wide findings and caveats: A TCR beta motif made of under 10 highly homologous variants seemed typical of ankylosing spondylitis blood.

TCRdb redid the calling of the 5' RACE reads with MiXCR, one entry per CDR3 protein. The sample yields 200,000 to 250,000 distinct CDR3 sequences, roughly 6.6% seen once. These receptors are not linked to any known antigen. Input material: blood, either unsorted or a sorted T cell fraction (not recorded which). These receptors were taken from a male donor with ankylosing spondylitis.

This clonotype was detected many times. J is TRBJ1-5 and V is TRBV9; TRBD1 matches 8 bases. CDR3 length equals 14 residues. The V gene end was trimmed by 4 bases and the J gene end by 6 bases; junction bases not matched to a gene: 6. CDR1 SGDLS and CDR2 YYNGEE come from the germline V gene. The CDR3 spells CASSSAGGGQPQHF. The CDR3 nucleotides read TGTGCCAGCAGCTCTGCAGGGGGCGGTCAGCCCCAGCATTTT.

The chain carries TRBV11-2 and TRBJ2-1, with 14 nucleotides matching TRBD2. CDR1 and CDR2 from the germline V gene are SGHAT and FQNNGV. V lost 5 bases to trimming and J lost 0 bases; unmatched junction nucleotides: 9. The CDR3 length is 19 residues. DNA of the CDR3: TGTGCCAGCAGCGCCCCCGGGACTAGCGGGAGCAGCTCCTACAATGAGCAGTTCTTC. It codes for CASSAPGTSGSSSYNEQFF.

In its sample, this clonotype was seen many times. The chain joins TRBV6-2 or TRBV6-3 to TRBJ2-5, with D unclear. The CDR3 runs to 16 residues. Germline V gene lookup returns CDR1 MNHEY and CDR2 SVGEGT. The V gene lost 0 bases and the J gene lost 2 bases, with 13 bases spanning the gap. Here the CDR3 reads CASSYSDVDPQETQYF. The CDR3 DNA reads TGTGCCAGCAGTTACTCGGATGTGGATCCTCAAGAGACCCAGTACTTC.

This clonotype was seen only a few times. The chain links TRBV19 to TRBJ2-1; TRBD2 matches 8 bases. Unmatched junction bases numbered 7, after V lost 7 bases and J lost 2 bases. The CDR3 runs 15 residues. Per germline, CDR1 LNHDA and CDR2 SQIVND (reference sequence). The CDR3 spells CASTPSGSAYNEQFF. The CDR3 region has the DNA TGTGCCAGTACCCCAAGCGGGAGCGCCTACAATGAGCAGTTCTTC.

This clonotype came up a few times. The chain has TRBV4-3 and TRBJ1-1; TRBD1 might be the D (6 bases). V dropped 3 bases and J dropped 0 bases, with 11 bases sitting between them. The CDR3 spans 15 residues. Germline V gene lookup returns CDR1 LGHNA and CDR2 YSLEER. CDR3 DNA sequence: TGCGCCAGCAGCCACCCACAGGGTATGAACACTGAAGCTTTCTTT. Protein product: CASSHPQGMNTEAFF.

This clonotype has at least ten counts. The gene calls are TRBV2 and TRBJ2-7; D might be TRBD2 (5 bases). The germline gives CDR1 SNHLY, CDR2 FYNNEI. The CDR3 has 14 residues. Trimming took 5 bases from V and 2 from J, leaving 13 bases between them. The CDR3 here is CASSPRTGTYEQYF. CDR3 DNA sequence: TGTGCCAGCAGTCCCAGGACTGGCACCTACGAGCAGTACTTC.

This clonotype showed up many times. This chain links TRBV9 with TRBJ2-5; D is uncertain. This CDR3 contains 14 residues. Germline V gene sequence: CDR1 SGDLS, CDR2 YYNGEE. Trimming removed 3 bases at V and 4 bases at J, with 13 bases between. The CDR3 region is CASSAPLGAETQYF. The CDR3 DNA reads as TGTGCCAGCAGCGCCCCCCTAGGAGCAGAGACCCAGTACTTC.

There are many counts of this clonotype. The chain employs TRBV20-1 and TRBJ2-7, with D perhaps TRBD2 (6 bases). The germline V gene encodes CDR1 DFQATT and CDR2 SNEGSKA (reference sequence). This CDR3 has 15 amino acids. The V end lost 1 base, the J end lost 3 bases, and 16 bases lay between the germline ends. The CDR3 loop reads CSARGSLGGGYEQYF. Written as DNA, the CDR3 is TGCAGTGCTAGAGGAAGTTTGGGGGGTGGCTACGAGCAGTACTTC.

This clonotype was seen many times. The chain uses TRBV29-1 and TRBJ1-4, with D uncertain. Trimming left V 0 bases short and J 4 bases short, with 12 bases between. Germline CDR1 and CDR2: SQVTM and ANQGSEA. The CDR3 totals 15 residues. CDR3 bases: TGCAGCGTTGAAGACCGACGGTCTAGTAATGAAAAACTGTTTTTT. Protein sequence: CSVEDRRSSNEKLFF. Based on the CDR3 plus reference TRBV29-1 and TRBJ1-4, the full variable domain is SAVISQKPSRDICQRGTSLTIQCQVDSQVTMMFWYRQQPGQSLTLIATANQGSEATYESGFVIDKFPISRPNLTFSTLTVSNMSPEDSSIYLCSVEDRRSSNEKLFFGSGTQLSVL.

In its sample, this clonotype was seen many times. The chain is built from TRBV27 and TRBJ2-7; either TRBD1 or TRBD2 may supply D (5 bases each). The CDR3 extends over 14 amino acids. CDR1 is MNHEY, CDR2 SMNVEV, per germline (reference sequence). With 6 bases removed from V and 7 bases from J, the gap between germline ends came to 19 bases. CDR3 sequence reads: CASSAGTNIREQYF. CDR3 DNA: TGTGCCAGCAGCGCCGGGACCAATATCCGGGAGCAGTACTTC.

The table lists this clonotype with many counts. The chain employs TRBV20-1 and TRBJ2-7; the D gene is possibly TRBD1 (6 bases). The germline gives CDR1 DFQATT, CDR2 SNEGSKA (reference sequence). The CDR3 has 16 amino acids. Trimming cost V 3 bases and J 2 bases, with 20 bases left between them. The CDR3, as DNA: TGCAGTGCTAGGGCCCCACAGGGTCCCGAACCCTACGAGCAGTACTTC. This sequence encodes CSARAPQGPEPYEQYF.

This clonotype was recorded many times. The J gene is TRBJ2-1, the V gene TRBV12-3 or TRBV12-4; D is undetermined. The V gene lost 3 bases and the J gene lost 5 bases, with 11 bases spanning the gap. The CDR3 sequence is 14 residues long. The DNA of the CDR3 is TGTGCCAGCAGTTTTCCCGATGTGAACAATGAGCAGTTCTTC. Translation gives CASSFPDVNNEQFF.

This clonotype was found many times. The chain carries TRBV7-9 and TRBJ2-1; TRBD1 matches 8 bases. The V and J ends lost 5 bases and 3 bases, in that order; junction bases with no gene match: 9. The CDR3 spans 16 residues. CDR1 is SEHNR, CDR2 FQNEAQ, per germline (reference sequence). The CDR3 region is CASSVPGGTGYNEQFF. Written as DNA, the CDR3 is TGTGCCAGCAGCGTACCCGGCGGGACAGGCTACAATGAGCAGTTCTTC.

This clonotype was seen ten or more times. The chain is built from TRBV5-1 and TRBJ1-5; perhaps TRBD1 as D (6 bases). CDR1 and CDR2 from the germline V gene are SGHRS and YFSETQ. The CDR3 runs 14 residues. Trimming removed 4 bases at V and 2 bases at J, with 10 bases between. In nucleotides, the CDR3 is TGCGCCAGCAGCAGAAGGGGGGGCAATCAGCCCCAGCATTTT. It encodes CASSRRGGNQPQHF.

V is TRBV10-3 and J is TRBJ2-7; either TRBD1 or TRBD2 may supply D (5 bases each). Trimming removed 4 bases from V and 7 bases from J, with 14 bases in between. Germline CDR1 reads ENHRY; CDR2 reads SYGVKD. This CDR3 comprises 13 residues. CDR3 bases: TGTGCCATCAGTGGCAGGGTACCGGGGGAGCAGTACTTC. As protein: CAISGRVPGEQYF.